The clone carrying this TCR beta chain was found a few times. What it recognizes is unknown. The study sequenced TCR beta in blood CD8+ and CD4+ T cells. The study used healthy donors as controls matched for age and sex. Purification of the CD8+ and CD4+ T cells relied on negative isolation, and TEMRA cells underwent FACS enrichment. This specimen comes from a study of CD8 T cells in Susac syndrome. Overall study findings and caveats: The relatively small number of individuals in the TCR sequencing and HLA analysis was acknowledged by the study.

RNA totalling roughly 0.45 to 1 ug underwent reverse transcription with random hexamers. TCRdb fed the immunoSEQ multiplex PCR reads into MiXCR, producing one record per CDR3 protein. The profile shows approximately 120,000 distinct CDR3 sequences, around 97% of them singletons. Between the trimmed V and J ends, which lost 3 bases and 1 base, there was a span of 9 bases. Germline lookup yields CDR1 SQVTM and CDR2 ANQGSEA. The CDR3 is 13 residues long. This clonotype originated in a human donor in good health. The material sequenced was CD4+ T cells from PBMCs. The chain recombines TRBV29-1 with TRBJ1-1; D unclear. CDR3 region: CSVDDGRNTEAFF. The CDR3 DNA is TGCAGCGTTGACGACGGCCGGAACACTGAAGCTTTCTTT.